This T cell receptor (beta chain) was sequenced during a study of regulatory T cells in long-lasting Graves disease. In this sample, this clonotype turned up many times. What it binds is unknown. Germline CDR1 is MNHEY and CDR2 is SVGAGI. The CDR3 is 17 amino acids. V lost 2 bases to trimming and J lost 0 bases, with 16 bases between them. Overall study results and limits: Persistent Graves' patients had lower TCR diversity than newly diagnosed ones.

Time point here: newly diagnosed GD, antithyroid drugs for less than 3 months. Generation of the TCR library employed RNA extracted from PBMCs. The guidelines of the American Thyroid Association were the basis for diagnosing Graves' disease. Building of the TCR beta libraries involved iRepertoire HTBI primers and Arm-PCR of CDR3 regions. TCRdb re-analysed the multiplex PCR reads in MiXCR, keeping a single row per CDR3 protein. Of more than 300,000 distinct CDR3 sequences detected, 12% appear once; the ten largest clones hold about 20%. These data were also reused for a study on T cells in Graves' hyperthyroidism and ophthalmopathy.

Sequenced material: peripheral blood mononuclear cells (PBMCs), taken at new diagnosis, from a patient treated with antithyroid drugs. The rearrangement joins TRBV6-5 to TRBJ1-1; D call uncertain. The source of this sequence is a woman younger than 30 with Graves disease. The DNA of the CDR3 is TGTGCCAGCAGTTACGTCGCAAAGCGCCGAATGAACACTGAAGCTTTCTTT. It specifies CASSYVAKRRMNTEAFF.